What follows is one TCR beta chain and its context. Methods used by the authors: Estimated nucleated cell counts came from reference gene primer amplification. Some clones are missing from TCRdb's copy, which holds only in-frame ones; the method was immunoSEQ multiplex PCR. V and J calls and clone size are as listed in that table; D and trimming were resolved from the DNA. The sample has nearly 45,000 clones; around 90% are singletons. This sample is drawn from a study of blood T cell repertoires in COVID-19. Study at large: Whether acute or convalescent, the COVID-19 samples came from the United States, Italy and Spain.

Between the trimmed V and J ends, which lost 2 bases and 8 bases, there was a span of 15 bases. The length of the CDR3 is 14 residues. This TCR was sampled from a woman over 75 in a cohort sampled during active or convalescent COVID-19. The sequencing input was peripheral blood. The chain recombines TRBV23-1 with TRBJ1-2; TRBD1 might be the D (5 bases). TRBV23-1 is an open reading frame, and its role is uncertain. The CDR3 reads CASSQVAFRVGYTF. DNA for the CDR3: TGCGCCAGCAGTCAAGTCGCCTTCAGGGTCGGCTACACCTTC.